There are many counts of the clone carrying this TCR beta chain. The antigen is undetermined. Unique molecular identifiers were present on the cDNA, and a universal primer site came from template switching. TCRdb reprocessed the 5' RACE reads with MiXCR, giving one entry per CDR3 protein. The repertoire holds 640,000 or so distinct CDR3 sequences, with roughly 6% as singletons. These data originate in a study of identical twins. Study-wide results and limits: Memory repertoires lacked the insertion deficit that abundant cord blood beta clonotypes showed. Within twin pairs, the out-of-frame alpha sequences they shared showed excess low generation probability.

Trimming removed 5 bases at V and 4 bases at J, with 7 bases between. There are 12 residues in the CDR3. CDR1 and CDR2 from the germline V gene are SEHNR and FQNEAQ (reference sequence). The chain employs TRBV7-9 and TRBJ2-3, with unresolved D. This sequence was found in a young man in good health. Sequences were obtained from naive T cells sorted from blood. The CDR3 region has the DNA TGTGCCAGCAGCCGTCCCCCAGATACGCAGTATTTT. Amino acid sequence: CASSRPPDTQYF. The full variable domain, with the rest looked up from reference TRBV7-9 and TRBJ2-3, is DTGVSQNPRHKITKRGQNVTFRCDPISEHNRLYWYRQTLGQGPEFLTYFQNEAQLEKSRLLSDRFSAERPKGSFSTLEIQRTEQGDSAMYLCASSRPPDTQYFGPGTRLTVL.